This is a list of T cell receptor beta chains from one sample in a study of cytomegalovirus exposure and HLA in healthy donors. Sequenced by immunoSEQ multiplex PCR; TCRdb stores in-frame clones only, minus some. The sample has 160,000 or so clones; around 87% are singletons. Source material: PBMCs. The receptors stem from a woman in her 30s in good health and CMV-seronegative. The CDR3 runs from the conserved cysteine through the conserved F or W. The D gene is left open where the match is weak. The size entry is marked missing in some rows and otherwise reads once, few, many or a size class.

clone_size | d_call | j_call | v_call | cdr3_nt | cdr3_aa
- | - | TRBJ1-3 | TRBV29-1 | TGCAGCGCTCGACACAGCTCTGGAAACACCATATATTTT | CSARHSSGNTIYF
- | TRBD1 | TRBJ1-2 | TRBV29-1 | TGCAGCGTTTCCTCAGGGGGCAACTATGGCTACACCTTC | CSVSSGGNYGYTF
- | - | TRBJ2-7 | TRBV7-8 | TGTGCCAGCGGGGCGTATCCCGACTCCTACGAGCAGTACTTC | CASGAYPDSYEQYF
- | - | TRBJ2-3 | TRBV19 | TGTGCCAGTAGTCCACCACCTGGACAGCGCACAGATACGCAGTATTTT | CASSPPPGQRTDTQYF
- | - | TRBJ2-7 | TRBV7-2 | TGTGCCAGCAGCTTAGGGCTGTGGGCGGGGGAGCAGTACTTC | CASSLGLWAGEQYF
- | - | TRBJ2-1 | TRBV10-3 | TGTGCCATCTCCAAGGGGGGGAATGAGCAGTTCTTC | CAISKGGNEQFF
- | TRBD1 | TRBJ1-3 | TRBV5-6 | TGTGCCAGCAGCTTAGTGGACAGGGATAAGGACACCATATATTTT | CASSLVDRDKDTIYF
once | - | TRBJ2-7 | TRBV6-1 | TGTGCCAGCAGCCCCCTGGCAGGGAAAGTCTACGAGCAGTACTTC | CASSPLAGKVYEQYF
- | - | TRBJ2-5 | TRBV5-5 | TGTGCCAGCAGCTTGGCCGAGCAAGAGACCCAGTACTTC | CASSLAEQETQYF
- | - | TRBJ1-6 | TRBV19 | TGTGCCAGTAGTAGGGCATCGAGCTCCTATAATTCACCCCTCCACTTT | CASSRASSSYNSPLHF
once | - | TRBJ2-7 | TRBV11-2 | TGTGCCAGCGAGGGGGAGGGGTACGAGCAGTACTTC | CASEGEGYEQYF
- | TRBD1 | TRBJ1-4 | TRBV5-1 | TGCGCCAGCAGCCTCGGACAGGGGGGAACTAATGAAAAACTGTTTTTT | CASSLGQGGTNEKLFF
- | TRBD1 | TRBJ1-6 | TRBV4-1 | TGCGCCAGCAGCCAAGATAGTTGGCAGGGGGGCCACCCAGTTTCACCCCTCCACTTT | CASSQDSWQGGHPVSPLHF
- | - | TRBJ2-7 | TRBV5-1 | TGCGCCAGCACCTCCGGGACTTCACGAGAGGGGGAGCAGTACTTC | CASTSGTSREGEQYF
- | - | TRBJ1-5 | TRBV23-1 | TGCGCCAGCAGCCTCAGGGAGGGAGATCAGCCCCAGCATTTT | CASSLREGDQPQHF
- | - | TRBJ1-5 | TRBV7-9 | TGTGCCAGCAGCTTAGGTTTTGGTCAGTATAGCAATCAGCCCCAGCATTTT | CASSLGFGQYSNQPQHF
once | - | TRBJ1-1 | TRBV19 | TGTGCCAGTAGTATAACTGAGGGATACACTGAAGCTTTCTTT | CASSITEGYTEAFF
- | - | TRBJ1-4 | TRBV10-2 | TGCGCCAGCACGAGGTTAATGGTAACTAATGAAAAACTGTTTTTT | CASTRLMVTNEKLFF
few | - | TRBJ1-6 | TRBV19 | TGTGCCAGTAGTACCTTCAGGGATAATAATTCACCCCTCCACTTT | CASSTFRDNNSPLHF
- | - | TRBJ2-7 | TRBV2 | TGTGCCAGCAGTGACGACGCTAGCTACGAGCAGTACTTC | CASSDDASYEQYF
- | TRBD1 | TRBJ2-7 | TRBV19 | TGTGCCAGTGGACAGGGGGGGACCTACGAGCAGTACTTC | CASGQGGTYEQYF
- | - | TRBJ1-1 | TRBV5-1 | TGCGCCAGCAGCTCGTTAACTATGAACACTGAAGCTTTCTTT | CASSSLTMNTEAFF
- | TRBD2 | TRBJ2-3 | TRBV4-1 | TGCGCCAGCAGCCAGAACCGGGACTACCAGACAGATACGCAGTATTTT | CASSQNRDYQTDTQYF
- | TRBD1 | TRBJ2-7 | TRBV25-1 | TGTGCCACCGATCCGGGACAGGGGGCCGACGAGCAGTACTTC | CATDPGQGADEQYF
- | TRBD1 | TRBJ2-5 | TRBV15 | TGTGCCACCAGCAGGACAGGGATTATGGAGACCCAGTACTTC | CATSRTGIMETQYF
- | TRBD2 | TRBJ2-7 | TRBV4-2 | TGTGCCAGCAGCCAAGATTACGGACTAGCAGTCTTCCGGCGGCCAAATCCCTACGAGCAGTACTTC | CASSQDYGLAVFRRPNPYEQYF
- | - | TRBJ2-3 | TRBV4-1 | TGCGCCAGCAGCCCTCGAGAGGGAGATACGCAGTATTTT | CASSPREGDTQYF
- | - | TRBJ2-4 | TRBV18 | TGTGCCAGCTCACCCCCGACAGCTGGGGGACTAGCCAAAAACATTCAGTACTTC | CASSPPTAGGLAKNIQYF
- | - | TRBJ2-3 | TRBV5-6 | TGTGCCAGCAGCTTGGTCTCGGAGGGACCAGATACGCAGTATTTT | CASSLVSEGPDTQYF
once | TRBD2 | TRBJ2-1 | TRBV7-8 | TGTGCCAGCAGCTTACCCCCCGGGGGGGACAATGAGCAGTTCTTC | CASSLPPGGDNEQFF
- | - | TRBJ1-1 | TRBV19 | TGTGCCAGTACCCTCGACTCGTTGGGGGGGACTGAAGCTTTCTTT | CASTLDSLGGTEAFF
- | - | TRBJ1-1 | TRBV14 | TGTGCCAGCAGCCCTGGACCCGCCGGGGGCACTGAAGCTTTCTTT | CASSPGPAGGTEAFF
- | - | TRBJ2-7 | TRBV6-1 | TGTGCCAGCGGCACAGGGCCACTTTCCTACGAGCAGTACTTC | CASGTGPLSYEQYF
- | - | TRBJ1-3 | TRBV6-5 | TGTGCCAGCAGTCTGACACGGCGAGGAAACACCATATATTTT | CASSLTRRGNTIYF
- | - | TRBJ2-3 | TRBV6-1 | TGTGCCAGCGGAGGATCTTATGGGGCAGATACGCAGTATTTT | CASGGSYGADTQYF
- | - | TRBJ1-1 | TRBV6-1 | TGTGCCAGCAGTGAACGAACCGGTGGTTCGAGCACTGAAGCTTTCTTT | CASSERTGGSSTEAFF
- | TRBD1 | TRBJ1-1 | TRBV5-1 | TGCGCCAGCAGCTGGACAGGGGTGAACACTGAAGCTTTCTTT | CASSWTGVNTEAFF
few | - | TRBJ1-6 | TRBV30 | TGTGCCTGGAGTCCGCAGGGAACACCCCTCCACTTT | CAWSPQGTPLHF
- | - | TRBJ1-2 | TRBV6-7 | TGTGCCAGCAGTTGGCGGGTAAACTATGGCTACACCTTC | CASSWRVNYGYTF
- | TRBD1 | TRBJ2-7 | TRBV7-8 | TGTGCCAGCAGCTCCGGAGCGACAGGGAACGACGAGCAGTACTTC | CASSSGATGNDEQYF